This T cell receptor (beta chain) was profiled in a study of T cell repertoires in cytomegalovirus infection. At the level of the study: Selection of CMV epitopes for the study included recently identified HLA-C-restricted and well-studied HLA-B-restricted ones. Public TCR beta signatures marked donors with CMV infection and the matching HLA. Findings and limits, study-wide: The study found HLA-C-restricted CMV-specific TCR beta clonotypes dominating the ex vivo response. Cumulative public TCR beta family frequency identified carriers of CMV plus the relevant HLA.

V lost 4 bases, J lost 2 bases, and 11 bases lay in between. The length of the CDR3 is 15 residues. The germline V gene encodes CDR1 SGHTA and CDR2 FQGNSA. TCRdb redid the calling of the reads with MiXCR, one entry per CDR3 protein. The data show roughly 500,000 distinct CDR3 sequences, with about 33% seen just once and 15% to 20% held by the top ten. This clonotype appeared a few times. Antigen: not known. The sequence was collected from a human donor in good health (CMV status not recorded). Some clones in this sample may be carry-over from other donors' samples. This specimen was cultured PBMCs, taken from culture after CMV antigen stimulation. This sequence joins TRBV7-2 and TRBJ2-2; the D is unclear. CDR3 nucleotide sequence: TGTGCCAGCAGCTCGTTCGGGCCCAACACCGGGGAGCTGTTTTTT. Protein: CASSSFGPNTGELFF.